The rows below give T cell receptor beta chains drawn from one sample of a study of blood T cell repertoires in COVID-19. Assay used: immunoSEQ multiplex PCR; TCRdb lists only in-frame clones, some missing. This sample carries roughly 67,000 clones, 86% of them seen once, and the ten largest clones take around 4%. Sequences were obtained from peripheral blood. Every receptor here comes from a man in his forties or fifties with acute or convalescent COVID-19. Each CDR3 is given with its conserved first and last residue. D genes are given only for firm matches. Size is omitted from some rows. Given values are once, few, many or a class for expanded clones.

j_call: TRBJ1-2; v_call: TRBV7-9; d_call: .; clone_size: .; cdr3_nt: TGTGCCAGCAGCTTAGATCTCTATGGCTACACCTTC; cdr3_aa: CASSLDLYGYTF
j_call: TRBJ2-3; v_call: TRBV6-5; d_call: TRBD2; clone_size: .; cdr3_nt: TGTGCCAGCAGTTATCTGCGGGGGGACGGCACAGATACGCAGTATTTT; cdr3_aa: CASSYLRGDGTDTQYF
j_call: TRBJ2-5; v_call: TRBV10-3; d_call: .; clone_size: .; cdr3_nt: TGTGCCATCAGTGGACAGATACAAGAGACCCAGTACTTC; cdr3_aa: CAISGQIQETQYF
j_call: TRBJ1-5; v_call: TRBV6-1; d_call: .; clone_size: .; cdr3_nt: TGTGCCAGCAGTGAAGTCCCCTCGACAGGTCAGCCCCAGCATTTT; cdr3_aa: CASSEVPSTGQPQHF
j_call: TRBJ1-1; v_call: TRBV10-3; d_call: TRBD1; clone_size: .; cdr3_nt: TGTGCCATAGCAGCCACAGGGGCTGAAGCTTTCTTT; cdr3_aa: CAIAATGAEAFF
j_call: TRBJ2-2; v_call: TRBV14; d_call: TRBD2; clone_size: .; cdr3_nt: TGTGCCAGCAGCCAAGTCATCGGGACTAGTACCGGGGAGCTGTTTTTT; cdr3_aa: CASSQVIGTSTGELFF
j_call: TRBJ2-7; v_call: TRBV6-5; d_call: TRBD2; clone_size: .; cdr3_nt: TGTGCCAGCAGAGCTCCGGGACTAGCAGCCTACGAGCAGTACTTC; cdr3_aa: CASRAPGLAAYEQYF
j_call: TRBJ2-1; v_call: TRBV7-3; d_call: TRBD2; clone_size: once; cdr3_nt: TGTGCCAGCAGCCTTGCGCCGAGCGGGAGTAGGAATGAGCAGTTCTTC; cdr3_aa: CASSLAPSGSRNEQFF
j_call: TRBJ2-1; v_call: TRBV9; d_call: TRBD2; clone_size: .; cdr3_nt: TGTGCCAGCAGCGTAACTAGCGGGGGCCCGAGCTCCTACAATGAGCAGTTCTTC; cdr3_aa: CASSVTSGGPSSYNEQFF
j_call: TRBJ1-1; v_call: TRBV11-3; d_call: .; clone_size: once; cdr3_nt: TGTGCCAGCAGCTTAGGAACAGCCGGGGTCTCAACTGAAGCTTTCTTT; cdr3_aa: CASSLGTAGVSTEAFF
j_call: TRBJ1-4; v_call: TRBV6-6; d_call: TRBD1; clone_size: .; cdr3_nt: TGTGCCAGCACCGTCCGGGACAGGGTTGGTGAAAAACTGTTTTTT; cdr3_aa: CASTVRDRVGEKLFF
j_call: TRBJ1-4; v_call: TRBV28; d_call: TRBD1; clone_size: .; cdr3_nt: TGTGCCAGCAGTCCCCGGACAGGGGGCCCTGAAAAACTGTTTTTT; cdr3_aa: CASSPRTGGPEKLFF
j_call: TRBJ2-2; v_call: TRBV7-8; d_call: .; clone_size: once; cdr3_nt: TGTGCCAGCAGCTCACTGGGGGGAACGAACACCGGGGAGCTGTTTTTT; cdr3_aa: CASSSLGGTNTGELFF
j_call: TRBJ2-7; v_call: TRBV2; d_call: .; clone_size: .; cdr3_nt: TGTGCCAGCAGAGCCCCAATGGTCTACGAGCAGTACTTC; cdr3_aa: CASRAPMVYEQYF
j_call: TRBJ2-7; v_call: TRBV5-8; d_call: TRBD2; clone_size: .; cdr3_nt: TGTGCCAGCAGCCGGGGGGGGACCAACGAGCAGTACTTC; cdr3_aa: CASSRGGTNEQYF
j_call: TRBJ2-3; v_call: TRBV7-9; d_call: TRBD1; clone_size: .; cdr3_nt: TGTGCCAGCTTGAGGGACAGGGGACCAGATACGCAGTATTTT; cdr3_aa: CASLRDRGPDTQYF
j_call: TRBJ1-1; v_call: TRBV3-1/TRBV3-2; d_call: .; clone_size: .; cdr3_nt: TGTGCCAGCAGCCCCCGACACGATACCTTCACGCAAGCTTTCTTT; cdr3_aa: CASSPRHDTFTQAFF
j_call: TRBJ2-1; v_call: TRBV7-2; d_call: TRBD2; clone_size: .; cdr3_nt: TGTGCCAGCAGCTCGCGGGGGAGCCAGTACAATGAGCAGTTCTTC; cdr3_aa: CASSSRGSQYNEQFF
j_call: TRBJ2-7; v_call: TRBV5-6; d_call: TRBD1; clone_size: .; cdr3_nt: TGTGCCAGCAGCTTCAGGGACAGGGGTTCCTACGAGCAGTACTTC; cdr3_aa: CASSFRDRGSYEQYF
j_call: TRBJ2-7; v_call: TRBV5-4; d_call: TRBD2; clone_size: .; cdr3_nt: TGTGCCAGCAGCTTGGGGGGGACTAGCGGGGCCTACGAGCAGTACTTC; cdr3_aa: CASSLGGTSGAYEQYF
j_call: TRBJ1-5; v_call: TRBV29-1; d_call: TRBD1; clone_size: .; cdr3_nt: TGCAGCGTTGGGCAGGGGGGACCGAATCAGCCCCAGCATTTT; cdr3_aa: CSVGQGGPNQPQHF
j_call: TRBJ1-2; v_call: TRBV27; d_call: .; clone_size: once; cdr3_nt: TGTGCCAGCACACCATTCAACCCGGGGGTGAATGGCTACACCTTC; cdr3_aa: CASTPFNPGVNGYTF
j_call: TRBJ1-2; v_call: TRBV6-1; d_call: TRBD1; clone_size: .; cdr3_nt: TGTGCCAGCAGTGAACGTAGGGGACAGGGACTTGGTGGCTACACCTTC; cdr3_aa: CASSERRGQGLGGYTF
j_call: TRBJ1-6; v_call: TRBV5-1; d_call: TRBD1; clone_size: .; cdr3_nt: TGCGCCAGCCGGACAGGGAATTCACCCCTCCACTTT; cdr3_aa: CASRTGNSPLHF
j_call: TRBJ1-5; v_call: TRBV19; d_call: .; clone_size: once; cdr3_nt: TGTGCCAGTACTTCTCTGACCGGGCAGCCCCAGCATTTT; cdr3_aa: CASTSLTGQPQHF
j_call: TRBJ2-7; v_call: TRBV4-1; d_call: TRBD1; clone_size: .; cdr3_nt: TGCGCCAGCAGCCAAGGAGGGGGGACAGGGAAATACGAGCAGTACTTC; cdr3_aa: CASSQGGGTGKYEQYF
j_call: TRBJ1-4; v_call: TRBV2; d_call: .; clone_size: .; cdr3_nt: TGTGCCAGCAGTGACACAGGGTCCTCGAGGGAAAAACTGTTTTTT; cdr3_aa: CASSDTGSSREKLFF
j_call: TRBJ1-2; v_call: TRBV30; d_call: .; clone_size: .; cdr3_nt: TGTGCCTGGAGGGGACCCCGGACAGTAAGAAACTATGGCTACACCTTC; cdr3_aa: CAWRGPRTVRNYGYTF
j_call: TRBJ1-2; v_call: TRBV6-1; d_call: TRBD1; clone_size: .; cdr3_nt: TGTGCCAGCGACAGGGGCCTTAACTATGGCTACACCTTC; cdr3_aa: CASDRGLNYGYTF
j_call: TRBJ1-4; v_call: TRBV24-1; d_call: TRBD1; clone_size: few; cdr3_nt: TGTGCCACCAGTGATCCTGGACAGGGAGGTGAAAAACTGTTTTTT; cdr3_aa: CATSDPGQGGEKLFF
j_call: TRBJ2-5; v_call: TRBV6-5; d_call: TRBD1; clone_size: .; cdr3_nt: TGTGCCAGCAGCCTGACAGGGAGAGAGACCCAGTACTTC; cdr3_aa: CASSLTGRETQYF
j_call: TRBJ2-5; v_call: TRBV2; d_call: TRBD2; clone_size: .; cdr3_nt: TGTGCCAGCAGTTGGCAGGGAGGGGAGACCCAGTACTTC; cdr3_aa: CASSWQGGETQYF
j_call: TRBJ1-2; v_call: TRBV30; d_call: .; clone_size: .; cdr3_nt: TGTGCCTGGAGCGGACATCCCTATGGCTACACCTTC; cdr3_aa: CAWSGHPYGYTF
j_call: TRBJ2-5; v_call: TRBV29-1; d_call: .; clone_size: .; cdr3_nt: TGCAGCGTTGAAGTGGGGCTTGGGGAGACCCAGTACTTC; cdr3_aa: CSVEVGLGETQYF
j_call: TRBJ2-7; v_call: TRBV13; d_call: TRBD2; clone_size: .; cdr3_nt: TGTGCCAGCAGCTTAGCGTCTAGCGGGGCCTACGAGCAGTACTTC; cdr3_aa: CASSLASSGAYEQYF
j_call: TRBJ2-5; v_call: TRBV5-6; d_call: .; clone_size: .; cdr3_nt: TGTGCCAGCAGCCATAAGAGGTTCCCGGAGACCCAGTACTTC; cdr3_aa: CASSHKRFPETQYF
j_call: TRBJ2-7; v_call: TRBV6-5; d_call: .; clone_size: .; cdr3_nt: TGTGCCAGCAGACTAGGCGGAGGCAGCTACGAGCAGTACTTC; cdr3_aa: CASRLGGGSYEQYF
j_call: TRBJ2-1; v_call: TRBV5-5; d_call: TRBD2; clone_size: .; cdr3_nt: TGTGCCAGCAGCTTGGAAGGGACTAGCGCCTACAATGAGCAGTTCTTC; cdr3_aa: CASSLEGTSAYNEQFF
j_call: TRBJ2-5; v_call: TRBV2; d_call: TRBD2; clone_size: .; cdr3_nt: TGTGCCAGCAGGAGGGCTCCGGGACTAGCGGTTACGGAGACCCAGTACTTC; cdr3_aa: CASRRAPGLAVTETQYF
j_call: TRBJ1-2; v_call: TRBV30; d_call: TRBD1; clone_size: .; cdr3_nt: TGTGCCTGGGCACGGGACAGGCCCTATGGCTACACCTTC; cdr3_aa: CAWARDRPYGYTF
j_call: TRBJ1-2; v_call: TRBV6-5; d_call: .; clone_size: .; cdr3_nt: TGTGCCAGCAGTTATCAGGATAACTATGGCTACACCTTC; cdr3_aa: CASSYQDNYGYTF
j_call: TRBJ1-1; v_call: TRBV19; d_call: .; clone_size: .; cdr3_nt: TGTGCCAGTAGTATTCTTCCAGGGGTGAACACTGAAGCTTTCTTT; cdr3_aa: CASSILPGVNTEAFF